This T cell receptor (beta chain) appears in the sequencing data of a study of CD4 T cells in relation to SARS-CoV-2 and coronaviruses (dated by TCRdb to the early 2020s). Looking at the study overall: In the ViraFEST assay, PBMCs were cultured with antigen for 9 to 10 days, after which TCR beta CDR3s were sequenced to identify antigen-specific clonal expansions. An HIV-1 Nef peptide pool or a culture without peptide was used as the negative reference condition. Using patient-derived lymphoblastoid cell lines, the shared crossreactive spike epitopes were mapped to their HLA restriction. The study assessed, at the TCR clonotype level, memory CD4+ T cell crossreactivity between SARS-CoV-2 and common cold coronavirus spike proteins. The Adaptive Biotechnologies TCR-sequencing kit was used to sequence samples from a few pre-COVID donors and the naive versus memory experiments, whereas other data were Illumina-based. A different, Illumina-based TCR-beta assay was used to sequence expansion assays from other donors in the study. What the authors observed across the whole study: Crossreactive clones showed significantly weaker SARS-CoV-2-driven expansion than monoreactive clones, consistent with antigenic imprinting. Small numbers of patients and of tested TCRs were a limitation of the study. No donor contributed both pre-pandemic and post-infection samples, which limited tracing the source of pre-existing responses. Crossreactivity analysis was centred on spike protein, so crossreactivity against other viral proteins was not assessed. Roughly 67% of donors had memory CD4+ clonotypes that crossrecognized SARS-CoV-2 and at least one common cold coronavirus spike.

Of note for this clone: This clone's antigen is unknown. One base away there is no much larger clone; base qualities are not given.

CD4+ T cells from unexposed donors were collected before the COVID-19 pandemic (2011-2018). Following 10 days of culture, the EasySep CD4+ T cell isolation kit was used to isolate CD4+ T cells. Unexposed donor CD4+ T cells were tested for reactivity to SARS-CoV-2 S and N and four common cold coronavirus spike pools, as cell number allowed. Each well held 1.5 million to 2.5 million PBMCs cultured in IMDM containing around 5% human AB serum and about 9.4 IU/ml IL-2. Half of the culture medium was replaced with fresh IL-2-containing medium on days 3 and 7. Each peptide culture condition was generally run in triplicate replicate wells. The leukapheresis product for the unexposed donors was obtained through commercial purchase. PBMCs were isolated from leukapheresis product or whole blood by Ficoll-Paque PLUS gradient centrifugation. PBMCs were either cryopreserved at -140 degrees C or used fresh in the expansion assay. The QIAamp Micro DNA Kit was used to extract genomic DNA from the CD4+ T cells.

The receptor library was made with the immunoSEQ multiplex PCR assay. For the original study's pipeline: During preprocessing, nonproductive sequences were removed, as were CDR3s that did not start with C, did not end with F or W, or were shorter than 7 amino acids. The MANAFEST web app identified antigen-specific clonotypes based on expansion compared with the reference and other culture wells. A clone counted as positive if significantly expanded in 2 of 3 replicate wells versus the reference culture at FDR below 0.05. For a clone to be considered positive, significant expansion relative to all other tandem wells and an odds ratio above 5 were also required. CDR3 homology was quantified as pairwise Levenshtein distance, calculated with the stringdist R package after three terminal residues were trimmed from each end. TCRdb obtained this table from immuneACCESS and retained in-frame rearrangements with V and J assigned. These tables miss some clones; where compared with another copy, unresolved V genes account for less than half of the shortfall, and the remainder is unexplained. D and trimming were read from the DNA, whereas the V and J calls and clone size are those reported in that table. The sample table records about 29,000 clones; 75% to 80% of these occur just once. The top ten clones comprise roughly 17% of the sample.

At the junction V is shortened by 5 bases and J by 7 bases; bases outside the gene matches: 7. There are 13 amino acids in the CDR3, from cysteine to phenylalanine inclusive. Of all the DNA, just the CDR3 is kept, 39 bases in frame from base 1. The germline V gene (reference sequence) sets CDR1 to SEHNR and CDR2 to FQNEAQ. The V gene is TRBV7-9 and the J gene is TRBJ1-1; TRBD1 fits 7 bases in the junction. The receptor was derived from a human donor in good health. Sequencing was done on a sample of CD4+ T cells from PBMCs, cultured in vitro. CDR3 protein: CASSTWAGGEAFF. The DNA sequence is given as TGTGCCAGCAGCACCTGGGCAGGGGGTGAAGCTTTCTTT. Reference TRBV7-9 and TRBJ1-1 genes cover what lies past the CDR3, so the full variable domain is DTGVSQNPRHKITKRGQNVTFRCDPISEHNRLYWYRQTLGQGPEFLTYFQNEAQLEKSRLLSDRFSAERPKGSFSTLEIQRTEQGDSAMYLCASSTWAGGEAFFGQGTRLTVV.